The 10 T cell receptor beta chains in this list originate from one sample, sequenced in a study of CD8 T cells in Susac syndrome (dated by TCRdb to between 2018 and 2021). Library preparation employed the immunoSEQ multiplex PCR assay. RNA was extracted with the RNeasy kit and roughly 0.45 to 1 ug was reverse transcribed using random hexamers. TCRdb itself trimmed the public reads at Q25 with fastp, ran MiXCR and retained productive beta chains. Every CDR3 protein is listed once, alongside the most common genes and DNA of its rows. Recorded for this sample are around 270,000 distinct CDR3 sequences; over 75% of them occurred a single time. The ten largest make up about 0.22% of the sample. Sample: CD8+ T cells from PBMCs. The source is a human donor with multiple sclerosis.

This rearrangement joins TRBV30 to TRBJ2-7, with D perhaps TRBD1 (6 bases). This CDR3 has 13 amino acids. Germline CDR1 and CDR2: GTSNPN and SVGIG (reference sequence). V was pared by 5 bases and J by 0 bases, with 11 bases between. The CDR3 coding sequence is TGTGCCTGGGCACAGGGAAACTCCTACGAGCAGTACTTC. This encodes CAWAQGNSYEQYF.

This chain joins TRBV10-2 and TRBJ1-1; possible D gene TRBD1, 6 bases. The CDR3 loop spans 17 amino acids. V gave up 2 bases and J gave up 4 bases, with 20 bases separating them. Germline CDR1 and CDR2: WSHSY and SAAADI. The CDR3 loop is CASSEAPMGGQGTEAFF. The CDR3 coding sequence is TGCGCCAGCAGTGAGGCTCCCATGGGGGGCCAAGGCACTGAAGCTTTCTTT.

The chain is built from TRBV30 and TRBJ1-2; D unclear. Germline CDR1 reads GTSNPN; CDR2 reads SVGIG (reference sequence). V was pared by 4 bases and J by 2 bases, with 17 bases between. The CDR3 length is 15 residues. The CDR3 nucleotides are TGTGCCTGGAATCACTCCCCGGGTCTGAACTATGGCTACACCTTC. This translates into CAWNHSPGLNYGYTF. The variable domain in full, with the rest retrieved from reference TRBV30 and TRBJ1-2, is SQTIHQWPATLVQPVGSPLSLECTVEGTSNPNLYWYRQAAGRGLQLLFYSVGIGQISSEVPQNLSASRPQDRQFILSSKKLLLSDSGFYLCAWNHSPGLNYGYTFGSGTRLTVV.

The gene calls are TRBV6-4 and TRBJ2-1; D perhaps matches TRBD1 (5 bases). V dropped 5 bases and J dropped 5 bases, with 10 bases sitting between them. The CDR3 has 13 amino acids. CDR1 is MRHNA, CDR2 SNTAGT, per germline. CDR3 nucleotides: TGTGCCAGCAGTTTCAGGGTAAACAATGAGCAGTTCTTC. It codes for CASSFRVNNEQFF.

The V and J genes are TRBV28 and TRBJ2-7; D perhaps matches TRBD2 (6 bases). The CDR3 is 16 residues long. Deletions cut 5 bases from V and 1 base from J, with 18 bases between. Germline V gives CDR1 MDHEN, CDR2 SYDVKM. CDR3 DNA sequence: TGTGCCAGCAGTCCCGTCCTAGGGAGGAAATCCTACGAGCAGTACTTC. Translated: CASSPVLGRKSYEQYF.

The chain uses TRBV29-1 and TRBJ2-1, with D hard to call. Germline assignment: CDR1 SQVTM and CDR2 ANQGSEA. Trimming took off 7 bases at V and 10 bases at J, with 17 bases between the two ends. The CDR3 has 12 amino acids. In DNA form, the CDR3 reads TGCAGCGCCCTACCCCCTCCTGGGGAGCAGTTCTTC. Translating it yields CSALPPPGEQFF.

The gene calls are TRBV7-9 and TRBJ2-7; no definite D call. V lost 3 bases, J lost 4 bases, and 10 bases lay in between. The CDR3 runs 13 residues. Germline V CDR1 and CDR2: SEHNR, FQNEAQ (reference sequence). The CDR3 spells CASSLEEQYEQYF. CDR3 in DNA: TGTGCCAGCAGCTTGGAAGAGCAATACGAGCAGTACTTC.

The rearrangement links TRBV3-1 to TRBJ2-1, with D maybe TRBD1 (7 bases). The V end lost 4 bases, the J end lost 10 bases, and 26 bases lay between the germline ends. The CDR3 has 17 amino acids. Germline CDR1 LGHDT, CDR2 YNNKEL (reference sequence). The CDR3 is CASSPQTWRGLLHEQFF. The CDR3 DNA follows: TGTGCCAGCAGCCCCCAGACCTGGAGGGGGCTTCTTCACGAGCAGTTCTTC.

The chain employs TRBV7-2 and TRBJ1-5; D is ambiguous. Per germline, CDR1 SGHTA and CDR2 FQGNSA. Between the trimmed V and J ends, which lost 2 bases and 2 bases, there was a span of 13 bases. The CDR3 covers 16 residues. For the CDR3, the DNA is TGTGCCAGCAGCTTACTAGGGAGTTGGGGCAATCAGCCCCAGCATTTT. This translates into CASSLLGSWGNQPQHF.

V and J are TRBV28 and TRBJ2-7; D gene uncertain. V was trimmed by 2 bases and J by 6 bases, leaving 11 bases between them. Germline V gives CDR1 MDHEN, CDR2 SYDVKM. This CDR3 is 13 amino acids long. The CDR3 is CASSLVLYIEQYF. The CDR3 DNA is TGTGCCAGCAGTTTAGTGCTGTATATCGAGCAGTACTTC.